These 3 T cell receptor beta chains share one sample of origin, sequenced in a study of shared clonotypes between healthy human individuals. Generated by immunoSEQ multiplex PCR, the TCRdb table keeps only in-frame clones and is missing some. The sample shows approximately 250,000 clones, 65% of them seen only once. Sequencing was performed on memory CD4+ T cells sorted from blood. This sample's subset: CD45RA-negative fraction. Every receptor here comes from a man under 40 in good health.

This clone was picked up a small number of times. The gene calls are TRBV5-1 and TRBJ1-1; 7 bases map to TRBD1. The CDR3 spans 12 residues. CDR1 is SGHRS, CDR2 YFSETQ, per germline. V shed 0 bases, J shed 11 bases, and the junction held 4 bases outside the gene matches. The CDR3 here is CASSLEGGRAFF. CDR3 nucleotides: TGCGCCAGCAGCTTGGAAGGGGGCAGGGCTTTCTTT. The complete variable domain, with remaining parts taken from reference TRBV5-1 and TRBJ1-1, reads KAGVTQTPRYLIKTRGQQVTLSCSPISGHRSVSWYQQTPGQGLQFLFEYFSETQRNKGNFPGRFSGRQFSNSRSEMNVSTLELGDSALYLCASSLEGGRAFFGQGTRLTVV.

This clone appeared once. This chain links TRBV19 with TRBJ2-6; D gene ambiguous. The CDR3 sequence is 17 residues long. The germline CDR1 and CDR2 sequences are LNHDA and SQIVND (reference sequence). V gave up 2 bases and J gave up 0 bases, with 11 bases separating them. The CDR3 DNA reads TGTGCCAGTAGTATATGGGGTCGCAGCTCTGGGGCCAACGTCCTGACTTTC. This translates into CASSIWGRSSGANVLTF.

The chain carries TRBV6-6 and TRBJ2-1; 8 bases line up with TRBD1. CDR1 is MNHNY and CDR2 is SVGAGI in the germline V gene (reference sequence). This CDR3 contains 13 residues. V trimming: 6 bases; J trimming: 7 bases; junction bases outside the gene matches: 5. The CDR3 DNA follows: TGTGCCAGCAGCTACACAGGGGGGAATGAGCAGTTCTTC. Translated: CASSYTGGNEQFF.